A selection of T cell receptor beta chains follows, all from one sample in a study of T cells after posttransplantation cyclophosphamide. Sequenced by immunoSEQ multiplex PCR; TCRdb stores in-frame clones only, minus some. The sample yields some 53,000 clones, 85% to 90% seen once. The material sequenced was PBMCs. Receptors originate from a man aged 25 to 45 with a blood cancer, CMV-positive, and with a related stem cell donor. The CDR3 runs from the conserved cysteine through the conserved F or W. The D gene is left open where the match is weak. Some rows mark clone size as missing; the rest say once, few, many or name a class of expanded clone.

V,J,D,length,size,DNA,CDR3
TRBV28,TRBJ2-7,.,13,.,TGTGCCAGCAGTTTCGGAGGCATCAGGGAGCAGTACTTC,CASSFGGIREQYF
TRBV9,TRBJ1-4,TRBD1,14,few,TGTGCCAGCAGCGGACAGGGAACGCACGAAAAACTGTTTTTT,CASSGQGTHEKLFF
TRBV5-1,TRBJ2-2,TRBD2,15,.,TGCGCCAGCAGCTTGGTGGCTAGCGGGAGCAGTGAGCTGTTTTTT,CASSLVASGSSELFF
TRBV2,TRBJ1-1,.,15,few,TGTGCCAGCAGTCCCGCAGGGGAGGGGAACACTGAAGCTTTCTTT,CASSPAGEGNTEAFF
TRBV5-5,TRBJ2-5,TRBD2,16,.,TGTGCCAGTCGGAGGAGCGGGACCAGCCCCCAAGAGACCCAGTACTTC,CASRRSGTSPQETQYF
TRBV6-5,TRBJ2-7,TRBD2,15,.,TGTGCCAGCAGGTCAATACTAGCGGGGAACTACGAGCAGTACTTC,CASRSILAGNYEQYF
TRBV18,TRBJ1-2,.,14,.,TGTGCCAGCTCACCACGTGGAGGGGCAAATGGCTACACCTTC,CASSPRGGANGYTF
TRBV7-2,TRBJ1-2,.,12,.,TGTGCCAGCAGCCCACAGGACTATGGCTACACCTTC,CASSPQDYGYTF
TRBV4-1,TRBJ2-5,.,18,.,TGCGCCAGCACACCTCATGCTGAGACAGAGTCGATACGGGAGACCCAGTACTTC,CASTPHAETESIRETQYF
TRBV4-3,TRBJ2-1,TRBD2,16,.,TGCGCCAGCAGCCAAGATACGGGAGGACCCTACAATGAGCAGTTCTTC,CASSQDTGGPYNEQFF
TRBV28,TRBJ1-5,.,15,.,TGTGCCAGCAGTTTACGGGGGGCCGGGGTTCAGCCCCAGCATTTT,CASSLRGAGVQPQHF
TRBV7-9,TRBJ2-1,.,14,.,TGTGCCAGCAGCTTAGGCCCCATTTGGGCAGAGCAGTTCTTC,CASSLGPIWAEQFF
TRBV5-1,TRBJ1-4,.,16,.,TGCGCCAGCAGCTTTAATTACCAGGGCCTTAATGAAAAACTGTTTTTT,CASSFNYQGLNEKLFF
TRBV27,TRBJ2-7,.,13,.,TGTGCCAGCAGAAGAACAGGGACCTACGAGCAGTACTTC,CASRRTGTYEQYF
TRBV2,TRBJ1-1,.,12,.,TGTGCCATCACACAGGGGAACACTGAAGCTTTCTTT,CAITQGNTEAFF
TRBV15,TRBJ1-1,.,14,once,TGTGCCATCTCCCGGGCTCCCAGGGAAACTGAAGCTTTCTTT,CAISRAPRETEAFF
TRBV30,TRBJ2-5,TRBD2,16,.,TGTGCCTGGAGGAGCGGGAGGACAATATTACAAGAGACCCAGTACTTC,CAWRSGRTILQETQYF
TRBV20-1,TRBJ1-1,.,11,.,TGCAGTGCCGGTGGGAACACTGAAGCTTTCTTT,CSAGGNTEAFF
TRBV9,TRBJ2-1,TRBD2,16,.,TGTGCCAGCAGCGTAGGGAGCGGGAGGTCCTACAATGAGCAGTTCTTC,CASSVGSGRSYNEQFF
TRBV5-1,TRBJ1-5,TRBD1,16,.,TGCGCCAGCAGCTTAGGGACAGGGGCTAGCAATCAGCCCCAGCATTTT,CASSLGTGASNQPQHF
TRBV4-1,TRBJ1-4,TRBD1,14,.,TGCGCCAGCAGCCAAGTCACAGGGGAAGAAAAACTGTTTTTT,CASSQVTGEEKLFF
TRBV2,TRBJ2-2,TRBD2,15,.,TGTGCCAGCAGGGTGACTAGCGGGAGCCCCGGGGAGCTGTTTTTT,CASRVTSGSPGELFF